The clone carrying this TCR beta chain has just one count. No antigen is known for it. Sequencing was performed with immunoSEQ multiplex PCR; in TCRdb, only in-frame clones are kept and a portion is missing. The table has around 42,000 clones, 63% seen once; the top ten hold around a sixth. V gave up 5 bases and J gave up 3 bases, with 11 bases separating them. Germline lookup yields CDR1 MNHEY and CDR2 SVGAGI. The CDR3 runs 13 residues. The record originates from a study of radiotherapy plus CTLA-4 blockade in lung cancer. On the study more broadly: Among enrolled patients, 15% to 20% responded and around 30% achieved disease control.

Study-level findings and limits: Per reports, early blood T cell clone dynamics, plus interferon-beta, forecast response most strongly. Radiotherapy was combined with ipilimumab, and tumor-derived TCR clones then expanded in blood.

This receptor was obtained from a human donor with non-small cell lung cancer who had a partial response to radiotherapy plus ipilimumab. Sequencing was performed on peripheral blood, taken from a patient treated with radiotherapy plus ipilimumab. V is TRBV6-5 and J is TRBJ2-7; a weak D match, TRBD1 (6 bases). Written as DNA, the CDR3 is TGTGCCAGCAGTCCTCGAGGGGGCTACGAGCAGTACTTC. Residues: CASSPRGGYEQYF.